Below are 26 T cell receptor beta chains sequenced from a single sample in a study of blood T cell repertoires in COVID-19. The table came from immunoSEQ multiplex PCR; TCRdb's copy has only in-frame clones and leaves some out. The top ten clones hold over 4.5% of a sample with fewer than 400,000 clones, approximately 88% of them seen once. Input material: PBMCs or T cells enriched from blood (not recorded which). These receptors originate from a man aged 25 to 40 who had recovered from COVID-19.

The V and J genes are TRBV18 and TRBJ1-5; 9 positions agree with TRBD1. V dropped 7 bases and J dropped 5; count of bases not matched to a gene: 18. The germline V gene encodes CDR1 KGHSH and CDR2 LQKENI. CDR3 size: 18 residues. DNA of the CDR3: TGTGCCAGCTACATATCCGGGACAGGGACGGTCCTGGATCAGCCCCAGCATTTT. It is translated as CASYISGTGTVLDQPQHF.

V gene TRBV7-9 combines with J gene TRBJ1-3; D is uncertain. Germline CDR1 and CDR2: SEHNR and FQNEAQ (reference sequence). The CDR3 contains 14 residues. V gave up 5 bases and J gave up 4 bases, with 12 bases separating them. The CDR3 protein is CASSTDYLGNTIYF. The CDR3 DNA reads as TGTGCCAGCAGCACGGACTACCTCGGAAACACCATATATTTT.

The gene calls are TRBV13 and TRBJ1-5; D remains ambiguous. The CDR3 covers 12 residues. Deletions cut 3 bases from V and 5 bases from J, with 5 bases between. Germline CDR1 is PRHDT and CDR2 is FYEKMQ (reference sequence). The CDR3 DNA sequence: TGTGCCAGCAGCTTTCTAGATCAGCCCCAGCATTTT. Its translation: CASSFLDQPQHF. The full variable domain, in which reference TRBV13 and TRBJ1-5 provide the parts outside the CDR3, is AAGVIQSPRHLIKEKRETATLKCYPIPRHDTVYWYQQGPGQDPQFLISFYEKMQSDKGSIPDRFSAQQFSDYHSELNMSSLELGDSALYFCASSFLDQPQHFGDGTRLSIL.

This sequence joins TRBV18 and TRBJ2-7; maybe TRBD1 (6 bases). The CDR3 covers 16 residues. Trimming removed 2 bases from V and 2 bases from J, with 16 bases in between. The germline V gene has CDR1 KGHSH and CDR2 LQKENI. CDR3 sequence (DNA): TGTGCCAGCTCACCAATGATGAGGGACACACCCTACGAGCAGTACTTC. Protein: CASSPMMRDTPYEQYF.

The CDR3 sequence: CASSLCSEDSSYNSPLHF. The DNA of the CDR3 is TGTGCCAGCAGCTTATGCAGCGAGGATAGCTCCTATAATTCACCCCTCCACTTT. This sequence joins TRBV7-7 and TRBJ1-6, with D unclear. The CDR3 length is 18 residues. Germline V CDR1 and CDR2: SSHAT, FNYEAQ (reference sequence). Trimming left V 2 bases short and J 0 bases short, with 14 bases between.

The rearrangement links TRBV21-1 to TRBJ1-6. TRBV21-1 is a documented pseudogene. The length of the CDR3 is 15 residues. The CDR3 DNA is TGTGCCAGCAGCAAACCCCTGGCGGCCAGTTCACCCCTCCACTTT. Translation: CASSKPLAASSPLHF.

The chain is built from TRBV7-9 and TRBJ1-5, with D possibly being TRBD1 (5 bases). Per the germline V gene, CDR1 is SEHNR and CDR2 is FQNEAQ (reference sequence). The CDR3 consists of 14 residues. V lost 2 bases and J 7 bases, leaving 12 bases between the germline ends. This CDR3 is CASSLNQGGQPQHF. CDR3 DNA: TGTGCCAGCAGCTTAAACCAGGGTGGCCAGCCCCAGCATTTT. Full variable domain (remainder filled in from reference TRBV7-9 and TRBJ1-5): DTGVSQNPRHKITKRGQNVTFRCDPISEHNRLYWYRQTLGQGPEFLTYFQNEAQLEKSRLLSDRFSAERPKGSFSTLEIQRTEQGDSAMYLCASSLNQGGQPQHFGDGTRLSIL.

J is TRBJ2-3 and V is TRBV10-1; TRBD2 aligns across 8 bases. The trim removed 0 bases at V and 5 bases at J, leaving 10 bases unmatched. The CDR3 contains 17 residues. CDR1 and CDR2 (germline): WNHNN, SYGVQD (reference sequence). CDR3 nucleotides: TGCGCCAGCAGTGAGTCGACGGGACTAGGGAGGGGAGATACGCAGTATTTT. It codes for CASSESTGLGRGDTQYF.

In this sample, this clone turned up once. The chain carries TRBV7-6 and TRBJ2-2; possibly TRBD2 for D (6 bases). The CDR3 is 18 amino acids. The V end lost 0 bases, the J end lost 6 bases, and 20 bases lay between the germline ends. Germline V CDR1 and CDR2: SGHVS, FNYEAQ. The CDR3 DNA reads TGTGCCAGCAGCTTAGCGGGCGGAGGGGTTATAACACCCGGGGAGCTGTTTTTT. Amino acid sequence: CASSLAGGGVITPGELFF.

DNA of the CDR3: TGTGCCAGCAGCAGGGTGTCCGCTTTCTTT. This encodes CASSRVSAFF. V is TRBV12-3 or TRBV12-4 and J is TRBJ1-1, with D perhaps matching TRBD1 (5 bases). V dropped 6 bases and J dropped 11 bases, with 10 bases sitting between them. This CDR3 comprises 10 residues.

Regarding this clone: Other nucleotide sequences in the sample specify the same CDR3. V usage is TRBV19 and J usage is TRBJ1-1; 7 bases align to TRBD1. This CDR3 has 15 amino acids. The J segment lost 2 bases and the V segment lost 3 bases, leaving 6 bases of the junction unmatched. Germline CDR1 is LNHDA and CDR2 is SQIVND (reference sequence). CDR3 region: CASSIGDRVNTEAFF. CDR3 bases: TGTGCCAGTAGTATCGGCGACAGGGTAAACACTGAAGCTTTCTTT.

Worth noting for this clone: This same CDR3 is encoded by further DNA sequences in the sample. The chain carries TRBV6-5 and TRBJ1-4; unclear D gene. V was trimmed by 0 bases and J by 5 bases, leaving 7 bases between them. The CDR3 has 14 residues. The V gene's germline CDR1 is MNHEY and CDR2 SVGAGI. The CDR3 sequence: CASSYSYRNEKLFF. The CDR3 DNA follows: TGTGCCAGCAGTTACTCCTACAGAAATGAAAAACTGTTTTTT.

CDR3 DNA: TGTGCCAGCAGTGACGCCCTCGGGAAGGGCGGCTACACCTTC. This translates into CASSDALGKGGYTF. The chain is built from TRBV25-1 and TRBJ1-2; no reliable D call. Per germline, CDR1 MGHDK and CDR2 SYGVNS. CDR3 length equals 14 residues. Trimming removed 3 bases from V and 8 bases from J, with 16 bases in between.

The chain links TRBV3-1 (or the pseudogene TRBV3-2) to TRBJ2-3; 11 bases map to TRBD1. CDR1 LGHDT and CDR2 YNNKEL come from the germline V gene (reference sequence). CDR3 length: 15 amino acids. With 5 bases clipped from V and 3 bases from J, the junction kept 4 bases outside the gene matches. The CDR3 here is CASSFGTGGTDTQYF. In DNA, the CDR3 is TGTGCCAGCAGCTTCGGGACAGGGGGTACAGATACGCAGTATTTT.

The rearrangement uses TRBV7-8 and TRBJ2-6; TRBD1 matches 12 bases. J was trimmed by 2 bases and V by 0 bases; bases with no gene match: 8. Germline V gives CDR1 SGHVS, CDR2 FQNEAQ. The CDR3 consists of 20 residues. The CDR3 nucleotides read TGTGCCAGCAGCTTAGCCGGGACAGGGGGCGCGCAAACTGGGGCCAACGTCCTGACTTTC. Translating it yields CASSLAGTGGAQTGANVLTF.

This clone was detected a few times. J is TRBJ1-4 and V is TRBV3-1 (or the pseudogene TRBV3-2); D remains unclear. Per the germline V gene, CDR1 is LGHDT and CDR2 is YNNKEL (reference sequence). The CDR3 extends over 16 amino acids. V was shortened by 0 bases and J by 3 bases, with 11 bases between the two germline ends. The CDR3 DNA is TGTGCCAGCAGCCAAGAATTGCGGGCGTCTAATGAAAAACTGTTTTTT. Protein: CASSQELRASNEKLFF.

The chain carries TRBV9 and TRBJ1-6; no reliable D call. Trimming pared 7 bases from V and 0 bases from J, leaving 11 bases between. The length of the CDR3 is 15 residues. From germline, CDR1 is SGDLS and CDR2 YYNGEE. The chain's CDR3 is CASASGSSYNSPLHF. CDR3 bases: TGTGCCAGCGCGTCCGGGAGCTCCTATAATTCACCCCTCCACTTT.

This chain links TRBV13 with TRBJ1-1, with TRBD1 identical over 8 bases. J gave up 8 bases and V 4 bases, and 6 bases lay outside the gene matches. The CDR3 consists of 13 residues. CDR1 PRHDT and CDR2 FYEKMQ come from the germline V gene (reference sequence). Here the CDR3 reads CASSYGQGREAFF. For the CDR3, the DNA is TGTGCCAGCAGCTACGGACAGGGTCGGGAAGCTTTCTTT.

The V and J genes are TRBV4-2 and TRBJ2-4; the match to TRBD1 covers 7 bases. CDR1 and CDR2 from the germline V gene are LGHNA and YNFKEQ. Trimming at V came to 3 bases and at J to 6 bases, leaving 5 bases not matched to a gene. This CDR3 has 14 amino acids. In DNA form, the CDR3 reads TGTGCCAGCAGCCAGGACCGACAGGGAAACATTCAGTACTTC. Its protein product is CASSQDRQGNIQYF.

The table lists this clone with a count of one. V usage is TRBV3-1 (or the pseudogene TRBV3-2) and J usage is TRBJ2-1; no firm D call. The germline gives CDR1 LGHDT, CDR2 YNNKEL (reference sequence). Trimming took off 1 base at V and 5 bases at J, with 9 bases between the two ends. The CDR3 is made up of 14 amino acids. CDR3 protein: CASSQAGSDNEQFF. The CDR3 DNA follows: TGTGCCAGCAGCCAAGCCGGGTCCGACAATGAGCAGTTCTTC.

The V call is TRBV5-6, the J call TRBJ1-5, with TRBD1 as a possible D gene (5 bases). Looked up from germline, CDR1 is SGHDT and CDR2 is YYEEEE. Trimming took off 5 bases at V and 1 base at J, with 10 bases between the two ends. CDR3 length equals 14 residues. The CDR3 reads CASRERQSNQPQHF. For the CDR3, the DNA is TGTGCCAGCAGAGAAAGACAGAGCAATCAGCCCCAGCATTTT.

The V gene is TRBV6-1, the J gene TRBJ2-2; 8 bases fit TRBD1. The germline V gene has CDR1 MNHNS and CDR2 SASEGT. The trim removed 3 bases at V and 7 bases at J, leaving 10 bases unmatched. The CDR3 has 16 residues. The CDR3, as DNA: TGTGCCAGCAGTGAGATTATGACAGGGGTTAACGGGGAGCTGTTTTTT. Protein sequence: CASSEIMTGVNGELFF.

V usage is TRBV19 and J usage is TRBJ2-7, with a possible D match to TRBD1 (8 bases). Germline-derived CDR1 and CDR2 are LNHDA and SQIVND (reference sequence). Trimming removed 5 bases at V and 5 bases at J, with 22 bases between. CDR3 length: 16 residues. CDR3 amino acids: CASSAPAGGAGDEQYF. In nucleotides, the CDR3 is TGTGCCAGTAGTGCGCCCGCAGGGGGCGCGGGAGACGAGCAGTACTTC.

The CDR3 is CASSLGRQNEKLFF. CDR3 DNA: TGCGCCAGCAGCTTGGGCCGACAGAATGAAAAACTGTTTTTT. The J gene is TRBJ1-4, the V gene TRBV5-1; D possibly corresponds to TRBD1 (5 bases). V was clipped by 0 bases and J by 5 bases, with 8 bases between them. Germline values: CDR1 SGHRS, CDR2 YFSETQ. This CDR3 contains 14 residues.

This chain links TRBV5-6 with TRBJ1-2; D not certain. The germline gives CDR1 SGHDT, CDR2 YYEEEE. This CDR3 is built from 15 residues. The V end was cut by 3 bases, the J end by 4 bases, with 16 bases between. Written as DNA, the CDR3 is TGTGCCAGCAGCTCTGCCTCGAGGGTGTTCTATGGCTACACCTTC. Protein sequence: CASSSASRVFYGYTF.

The chain recombines TRBV18 with TRBJ1-1; D is ambiguous. V lost 2 bases and J lost 2, with 9 bases in between. Looked up from germline, CDR1 is KGHSH and CDR2 is LQKENI. CDR3 length: 14 amino acids. Written as DNA, the CDR3 is TGTGCCAGCTCACCAGCTGGCAGAAACACTGAAGCTTTCTTT. Translation: CASSPAGRNTEAFF.